The T cell receptor (beta chain) described here comes from a study of vaccination and CD4 T cells after COVID-19. Background on the study: Post-COVID samples were collected a median approximately 97 days following diagnosis, spanning 35 to 161.

Sequence data for DNA of cultured CD4+ T cells were generated by the Oncomine TCR Beta short-read assay. Researchers extracted genomic DNA from CD4+ T cells that had been cultured. TCRdb re-called the PCR reads with MiXCR, one entry per CDR3 protein. This sample has almost 9,500 distinct CDR3 sequences, with about 32% found just once. Trimming took 2 bases from V and 2 from J, leaving 10 bases between them. The V gene's germline CDR1 is SGHVS and CDR2 FNYEAQ. This CDR3 comprises 14 residues. This clonotype was counted a few times. Its cognate antigen is unknown. Treatment here: roughly 10-day PBMC culture with coronavirus spike peptide pools or control peptides (ViraFEST assay). CD4+ T cells that came from the unexposed donor were collected before the COVID-19 pandemic (2011-2018). General study points: Convalescent patients saw a median approximately 90% of their reactive clones show up only after vaccination.

This sequence originates from a human donor in good health. The sequencing sample was made of CD4+ T cells from blood, cultured in vitro. J is TRBJ2-7 and V is TRBV7-6, with D unclear. CDR3 amino acids: CASSLWPETYEQYF. CDR3 coding DNA: TGTGCCAGCAGCTTATGGCCAGAGACCTACGAGCAGTACTTC.